The clone carrying this T cell receptor (beta chain) appeared once. Its specificity is unknown. The source of the sample is a study of Ad26.COV2.S vaccination and SARS-CoV-2 variants. Findings and caveats of the study: The breadth of spike-specific CD8+ and CD4+ T cell responses after vaccination was reportedly substantial. Responses of T cells in total may have been underestimated by the TCR breadth and depth analyses. Vaccinees displayed broader spike-specific TCR repertoires than placebo recipients. Similar non-spike TCR breadth was seen in vaccine and placebo recipients.

The table came from immunoSEQ multiplex PCR; TCRdb's copy has only in-frame clones and leaves some out. The sample comprises about 350,000 clones, about 91% of which are singletons, and roughly 3.9% rests with the top ten. The CDR3 runs to 17 residues. V was shortened by 4 bases and J by 6 bases, with 19 bases between the two germline ends. Looked up from germline, CDR1 is MNHEY and CDR2 is SMNVEV (reference sequence). The TCR comes from a human donor who had recovered from COVID-19. Specimen: peripheral blood, collected after recovery from COVID-19. The rearrangement uses TRBV27 and TRBJ1-6; possibly TRBD1 for D (5 bases). CDR3 residues: CASSSLGGGGPNSPLHF. The CDR3 DNA sequence: TGTGCCAGCAGTTCCCTGGGCGGGGGAGGGCCTAATTCACCCCTCCACTTT.